Given below is one T cell receptor beta chain in context. This specimen comes from a study of blood T cell repertoires in COVID-19. Study overall: From the United States, Italy and Spain came samples of acute and convalescent COVID-19. PBMCs, B-cell-depleted T cells, or T cells were the source of the cDNA or gDNA that made up the material.

Germline CDR1 reads LNHDA; CDR2 reads SQIVND (reference sequence). V dropped 6 bases and J dropped 5; count of bases not matched to a gene: 12. CDR3 length equals 15 residues. Followed over time, Seattle patients had been enrolled while infection was active. In the authors' workflow: Amplifying reference gene primers gave estimates of nucleated cell counts. Method: immunoSEQ multiplex PCR; TCRdb's copy keeps in-frame clones and lacks some. That table supplies the V and J calls and clone size; D and trimming were determined from the DNA. In the table there are around 190,000 clones, 70% to 90% of which are singletons.

V is TRBV19 and J is TRBJ2-5; 7 bases are a match to TRBD1. Input material: peripheral blood. This TCR derives from a man between 45 and 60 years old with COVID-19, enrolled during active disease. CDR3 sequence reads: CASSQNRGEGETQYF. The CDR3 nucleotides read TGTGCCAGTAGCCAGAACAGGGGCGAAGGGGAGACCCAGTACTTC.